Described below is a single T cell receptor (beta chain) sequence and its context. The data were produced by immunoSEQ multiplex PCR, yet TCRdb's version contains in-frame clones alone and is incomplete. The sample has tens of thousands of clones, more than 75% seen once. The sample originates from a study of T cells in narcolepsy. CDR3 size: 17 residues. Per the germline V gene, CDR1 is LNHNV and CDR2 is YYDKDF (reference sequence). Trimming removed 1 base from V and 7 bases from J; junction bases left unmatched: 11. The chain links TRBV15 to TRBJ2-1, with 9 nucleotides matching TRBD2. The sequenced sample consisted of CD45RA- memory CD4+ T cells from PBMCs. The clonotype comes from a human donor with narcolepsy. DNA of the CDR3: TGTGCCACCAGCAGAGGAGTAGGAGCGGGGGGATGGAATGAGCAGTTCTTC. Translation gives CATSRGVGAGGWNEQFF. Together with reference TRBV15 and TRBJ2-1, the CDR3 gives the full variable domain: DAMVIQNPRYQVTQFGKPVTLSCSQTLNHNVMYWYQQKSSQAPKLLFHYYDKDFNNEADTPDNFQSRRPNTSFCFLDIRSPGLGDTAMYLCATSRGVGAGGWNEQFFGPGTRLTVL.